Many counts were recorded for the clone carrying this TCR beta chain. Its cognate antigen is unknown. Unique molecular identifiers were present on the cDNA, which also gained a universal primer site by template switching. TCRdb re-called the 5' RACE reads with MiXCR, one entry per CDR3 protein. The sample consists of under 350,000 distinct CDR3 sequences, roughly 10% of them appearing once. This record comes from a study of identical twins. Donors were all healthy Caucasians. Findings of the study overall: Conclusions relied on cross-sectional statistical analysis, not following the same donors. Cord blood's abundant beta clonotypes had fewer insertions, unlike memory repertoires.

This same sample was also part of a study on yellow fever vaccine responses in identical twins.

Sequenced input: CD8+ T cells sorted from blood. This TCR was recovered from a woman under 30 in good health.

CDR3 sequence (DNA): TGCGCCAGCAGCCAAGATGCAGCGAACACTGAAGCTTTCTTT. Protein: CASSQDAANTEAFF. The chain links TRBV4-3 to TRBJ1-1; D uncertain. The CDR3 is made up of 14 amino acids. Germline V CDR1 and CDR2: LGHNA, YSLEER. V lost 0 bases and J 1 base, leaving 6 bases between the germline ends.